This entry lists 17 T cell receptor beta chains sequenced from one sample in a study of cytomegalovirus exposure and HLA in healthy donors. The primer mix had 60 Vbeta and 13 Jbeta primers. TCRdb's table, derived via immunoSEQ multiplex PCR, lists solely in-frame clones and lacks some. Altogether 90,000 to 110,000 clones are present, 65% to 85% being singletons, with the ten largest covering about 5.8%. Sequenced material: PBMCs. The receptors here all came from a male donor in good health and CMV-seronegative.

This chain uses TRBV2 with TRBJ1-2; D is possibly TRBD1 (5 bases). CDR1 and CDR2 (germline): SNHLY, FYNNEI. V was clipped by 5 bases and J by 3 bases, with 16 bases between them. The CDR3 contains 15 residues. The CDR3 DNA is TGTGCCAGCAGTCCCTCGTGGGGCGGCGACTATGGCTACACCTTC. This encodes CASSPSWGGDYGYTF.

This clone was observed a single time. The CDR3 loop reads CSVAHTSTDTQYF. CDR3 coding DNA: TGCAGCGTTGCGCATACTAGCACAGATACGCAGTATTTT. The V gene is TRBV29-1, the J gene TRBJ2-3; D uncertain. The CDR3 has 13 amino acids. The V and J ends lost 4 bases and 0 bases respectively, with 8 bases between them. Germline lookup yields CDR1 SQVTM and CDR2 ANQGSEA.

This chain joins TRBV9 and TRBJ2-5; D unresolved. This CDR3 has 13 amino acids. Germline V gives CDR1 SGDLS, CDR2 YYNGEE. V was shortened by 0 bases and J by 5 bases, with 8 bases between the two germline ends. The CDR3 sequence is CASSVESYETQYF. In DNA, the CDR3 is TGTGCCAGCAGCGTAGAAAGCTATGAGACCCAGTACTTC.

The rearrangement links TRBV27 to TRBJ1-1; possibly TRBD1 for D (5 bases). Germline CDR1 and CDR2: MNHEY and SMNVEV (reference sequence). This CDR3 spans 14 amino acids. V was clipped by 3 bases and J by 5 bases, with 13 bases between them. The CDR3 region has the DNA TGTGCCAGCAGTTTTCAGGGCAGAGGTACTGAAGCTTTCTTT. Translation gives CASSFQGRGTEAFF.

The rearrangement links TRBV4-1 to TRBJ2-3; D gene ambiguous. V was clipped by 4 bases and J by 0 bases, with 5 bases between them. Germline V CDR1 and CDR2: MGHRA, YSYEKL. This CDR3 is built from 13 residues. This CDR3 is CASSRPSTDTQYF. As DNA, the CDR3 is TGCGCCAGCAGCCGTCCTAGCACAGATACGCAGTATTTT.

J is TRBJ1-5 and V is TRBV27; D gene unclear. CDR1 is MNHEY and CDR2 is SMNVEV in the germline V gene (reference sequence). This CDR3 spans 14 amino acids. With 2 bases removed from V and 0 bases from J, the gap between germline ends came to 5 bases. The CDR3 sequence is CASSLQYSNQPQHF. Here the CDR3 DNA reads TGTGCCAGCAGTTTACAGTATAGCAATCAGCCCCAGCATTTT.

The chain recombines TRBV19 with TRBJ2-1; D possibly corresponds to TRBD2 (6 bases). The CDR3 is made up of 15 amino acids. CDR1 LNHDA and CDR2 SQIVND come from the germline V gene (reference sequence). V lost 10 bases and J 0 bases, leaving 16 bases between the germline ends. The CDR3 bases are TGTGCCACAAACCCGGGACTGAGCTCCTACAATGAGCAGTTCTTC. As protein: CATNPGLSSYNEQFF.

This clone was detected a few times. The CDR3: CASSRQEGNTEAFF. As DNA, the CDR3 is TGTGCCAGCAGCCGGCAGGAGGGGAACACTGAAGCTTTCTTT. This chain links TRBV11-3 with TRBJ1-1; D ambiguous. This CDR3 has 14 amino acids. Trimming removed 5 bases at V and 1 base at J, with 11 bases between. Germline values: CDR1 SGHNT, CDR2 YENEEA.

This clone occurred a few times. The rearrangement links TRBV19 to TRBJ1-4, with TRBD1 as a possible D gene (5 bases). From germline, CDR1 is LNHDA and CDR2 SQIVND (reference sequence). The germline V and J ends were trimmed by 5 bases and 4 bases, with 11 bases remaining between them. The CDR3 length is 14 residues. The CDR3 spells CASSPGTNNEKLFF. In DNA, the CDR3 is TGTGCCAGTAGTCCCGGGACTAATAATGAAAAACTGTTTTTT.

This clone was observed a handful of times. The chain joins TRBV4-1 to TRBJ1-2, with a weak D call TRBD1 (6 bases). Deletions cut 2 bases from V and 0 bases from J, with 13 bases between. The V gene's germline CDR1 is MGHRA and CDR2 YSYEKL. This CDR3 has 16 amino acids. In nucleotides, the CDR3 is TGCGCCAGCAGCCAAAGTGGGGACACGACTAACTATGGCTACACCTTC. Protein: CASSQSGDTTNYGYTF.

This chain links TRBV5-6 with TRBJ2-7; TRBD1 agrees at 10 bases. After removal of 4 bases from V and 4 bases from J, the junction contained 8 bases not matched to a gene. Germline lookup yields CDR1 SGHDT and CDR2 YYEEEE. This CDR3 contains 15 residues. The CDR3 sequence is CASSPPGQGLYEQYF. As DNA, the CDR3 is TGTGCCAGCAGCCCCCCGGGACAGGGGTTATACGAGCAGTACTTC.

The chain's CDR3 is CASTRDSQTNEQFF. The CDR3 region has the DNA TGCGCCAGCACCCGGGACTCCCAGACCAATGAGCAGTTCTTC. The V gene is TRBV10-1, the J gene TRBJ2-1, with D possibly being TRBD2 (6 bases). The CDR3 length is 14 residues. V dropped 7 bases and J dropped 6 bases, with 16 bases sitting between them. Per the germline V gene, CDR1 is WNHNN and CDR2 is SYGVQD (reference sequence).

The chain employs TRBV6-1 and TRBJ1-2, with 8 nucleotides matching TRBD1. With V trimmed by 5 bases and J by 5 bases, 7 bases remained unmatched. Germline V CDR1 and CDR2: MNHNS, SASEGT. The CDR3 totals 14 residues. CDR3 amino acids: CASSLQGASYGYTF. The DNA of the CDR3 is TGTGCCAGCAGTCTTCAGGGGGCGTCTTATGGCTACACCTTC.

The chain recombines TRBV6-5 with TRBJ2-7; TRBD1 matches at 7 bases. Losses at the gene ends were 6 bases for V and 3 bases for J; bases not matched to a gene: 11. The germline gives CDR1 MNHEY, CDR2 SVGAGI. The CDR3 is 15 residues long. The CDR3 is CASSQASGQIYEQYF. The CDR3 region has the DNA TGTGCCAGCAGCCAAGCCTCGGGACAGATCTACGAGCAGTACTTC.

This clone appeared once. V gene TRBV5-1 combines with J gene TRBJ1-2; the D gene is possibly TRBD1 (6 bases). Germline values: CDR1 SGHRS, CDR2 YFSETQ. This CDR3 region has 15 residues. The V and J ends lost 3 bases and 2 bases respectively, with 14 bases between them. The CDR3 DNA reads TGCGCCAGCAGCTCAGGACGGGGGGCCAACTATGGCTACACCTTC. It encodes CASSSGRGANYGYTF.

This rearrangement joins TRBV5-4 to TRBJ2-5, with TRBD2 matching over 11 bases. The germline CDR1 and CDR2 sequences are SGHNT and YYREEE (reference sequence). The V and J ends lost 4 bases and 1 base, in that order; junction bases with no gene match: 6. The CDR3 sequence is 16 residues long. The CDR3 DNA sequence: TGTGCCAGCAGCGGGATAGCGGGAGGGTCCCAAGAGACCCAGTACTTC. It codes for CASSGIAGGSQETQYF.

The chain joins TRBV2 to TRBJ1-5; unclear D gene. Trimming shortened V by 6 bases and J by 0 bases, and 12 bases separated the two germline ends. There are 15 residues in the CDR3. Germline assignment: CDR1 SNHLY and CDR2 FYNNEI. This CDR3 is CASSSQVYSNQPQHF. CDR3 DNA: TGTGCCAGCAGCTCGCAGGTTTATAGCAATCAGCCCCAGCATTTT.